Presented here are 28 T cell receptor beta chains from one specimen sequenced in a study of beta chain features in type 1 diabetes (dated by TCRdb to the late 2010s). The research as a whole found: In all four CD4+ subsets, TCRB CDR3 length was moderately but significantly shorter in type 1 diabetes patients.

Receptor libraries were prepared by the immunoSEQ multiplex PCR assay. The entire amount of isolated RNA was reverse transcribed using the High Capacity cDNA Reverse Transcription Kit, so the sequenced TCRB transcripts were expressed ones. In TCRdb, the immuneACCESS table is reduced to in-frame sequences with V and J assigned. These tables do not hold every clone; where another copy was compared, an unresolved V gene accounts for under half, and the others remain unexplained. Counted in this sample were 250,000 to 300,000 clones; approximately 15% of them appeared once. The ten largest clonotypes hold more than 0.015% of the sample. No antigen has been assigned to these receptors. The sequencing sample was made of naive CD4+ T cells from blood. The label giving this sample's cell subset or site can be read as: true naive CD4+ T cells. The receptors here all came from a man aged 25 to 40 with type 1 diabetes.

This clone was seen a handful of times. The genes are TRBV30 and TRBJ2-3; D ambiguous. The CDR3 runs 13 residues. CDR1 is GTSNPN and CDR2 is SVGIG in the germline V gene (reference sequence). The V and J ends lost 7 bases and 6 bases respectively, with 17 bases between them. The CDR3 nucleotides are TGTGCCTTAAATAACGGCGCGGCGGATACGCAGTATTTT. Amino acid sequence: CALNNGAADTQYF.

This chain joins TRBV25-1 and TRBJ1-1; D is perhaps TRBD1 (5 bases). CDR1 and CDR2 (germline): MGHDK, SYGVNS. Trimming pared 3 bases from V and 6 bases from J, leaving 11 bases between. CDR3 length equals 13 residues. The CDR3 DNA reads as TGTGCCAGCAGTGAGCGCAGGGAAGCTGAAGCTTTCTTT. Amino acids: CASSERREAEAFF.

To note about this clone: At one boundary the junction diverges from the germline segment, which might be a read error. The chain employs TRBV4-1 and TRBJ2-4, with TRBD2 matching 10 bases. There are 18 residues in the CDR3. Germline CDR1 and CDR2: MGHRA and YSYEKL. The CDR3 DNA sequence: TGCGCCAGCAGACAAGACCTAAGCGGGAGGGTCGACAAAAACATTCAGTACTTC. It yields the protein CASRQDLSGRVDKNIQYF.

The chain is built from TRBV5-4 and TRBJ2-1; 13 bases are shared with TRBD2. V dropped 4 bases and J dropped 10; count of bases not matched to a gene: 11. CDR3 length: 16 residues. Looked up from germline, CDR1 is SGHNT and CDR2 is YYREEE (reference sequence). The CDR3 is CASSPTGLAGAREQFF. The CDR3 DNA sequence: TGTGCCAGCAGCCCCACCGGACTAGCGGGAGCTCGCGAGCAGTTCTTC.

This clone was seen more than once but under ten times. The rearrangement uses TRBV6-5 and TRBJ2-1, with 12 bases lining up with TRBD2. Germline V lookup: CDR1 MNHEY, CDR2 SVGAGI. The junction had 3 bases not matched to a gene; V was cut back by 5 bases and J by 7 bases. The CDR3 length is 14 residues. The chain's CDR3 is CASSLGLAGNEQFF. DNA of the CDR3: TGTGCCAGCAGTCTCGGACTAGCGGGAAATGAGCAGTTCTTC.

The rearrangement uses TRBV7-8 and TRBJ1-1, with D possibly matching TRBD1 (6 bases). The V end lost 4 bases, the J end lost 5 bases, and 11 bases lay between the germline ends. CDR3 length: 13 amino acids. Germline CDR1 and CDR2: SGHVS and FQNEAQ. The CDR3 here is CASSSGRGTEAFF. Here the CDR3 DNA reads TGTGCCAGCAGCTCAGGGAGGGGGACTGAAGCTTTCTTT.

This clone was seen only a few times. V and J are TRBV9 and TRBJ1-1; perhaps TRBD1 as D (5 bases). This CDR3 has 15 residues. Germline V gene sequence: CDR1 SGDLS, CDR2 YYNGEE. V gave up 0 bases and J gave up 4 bases, with 13 bases separating them. The CDR3 spells CASSVGGQGGTEAFF. The CDR3 coding sequence is TGTGCCAGCAGCGTAGGCGGCCAGGGAGGCACTGAAGCTTTCTTT.

This clone was counted between two and nine times. The J gene is TRBJ2-5, the V gene TRBV19; TRBD1 aligns across 7 bases. There are 13 residues in the CDR3. CDR1 is LNHDA and CDR2 is SQIVND in the germline V gene (reference sequence). The ends lost 4 bases at V and 3 bases at J; junction bases unmatched: 2. DNA of the CDR3: TGTGCCAGTAGTAGCGGACAGGAAGAGACCCAGTACTTC. Amino acid sequence: CASSSGQEETQYF.

This clone was detected only a few times. The chain couples TRBV7-9 to TRBJ2-3; TRBD1 aligns across 7 bases. Germline CDR1 SEHNR, CDR2 FQNEAQ (reference sequence). With 4 bases clipped from V and 4 bases from J, the junction kept 8 bases outside the gene matches. The CDR3 extends over 15 amino acids. Here the CDR3 DNA reads TGTGCCAGCAGCTCCGGGACAGAGAACTCAGATACGCAGTATTTT. Translating gives CASSSGTENSDTQYF.

This clone was recorded a few times. The chain joins TRBV6-4 to TRBJ1-5; 7 positions agree with TRBD1. This CDR3 has 13 amino acids. The V gene end was trimmed by 8 bases and the J gene end by 4 bases; junction bases not matched to a gene: 5. Germline V gene lookup returns CDR1 MRHNA and CDR2 SNTAGT. Here the CDR3 DNA reads TGTGCCAGCGCAGACAGGGAAAATCAGCCCCAGCATTTT. Residues: CASADRENQPQHF.

The chain links TRBV7-2 to TRBJ2-7; 9 bases agree with TRBD2. CDR3 length equals 16 residues. V shed 4 bases, J shed 6 bases, and the junction held 13 bases outside the gene matches. Germline values: CDR1 SGHTA, CDR2 FQGNSA. Here the CDR3 reads CASSSLTSGGPSEQYF. The CDR3 DNA follows: TGTGCCAGCAGCTCCCTGACTAGCGGAGGCCCGTCCGAGCAGTACTTC.

The sample holds a few counts of this clone. The CDR3 region is CASGGRGLRTEAFF. CDR3 DNA sequence: TGTGCCAGCGGAGGAAGGGGGCTGAGGACTGAAGCTTTCTTT. This chain connects TRBV6-6 to TRBJ1-1; 7 bases match TRBD1. Germline loops: CDR1 MNHNY, CDR2 SVGAGI (reference sequence). This CDR3 is 14 amino acids long. V lost 8 bases, J lost 5 bases, and 11 bases stayed unmatched.

This clone has just a few counts. The V call is TRBV10-3, the J call TRBJ2-1, with 7 nucleotides matching TRBD2. V was clipped by 8 bases and J by 8 bases; unmatched bases: 6. CDR1 and CDR2 from the germline V gene are ENHRY and SYGVKD. The CDR3 covers 12 residues. In DNA, the CDR3 is TGTGCCATCGGACTAGATATATATGAGCAGTTCTTC. Translating gives CAIGLDIYEQFF.

The rearrangement links TRBV19 to TRBJ2-5; possible D gene TRBD2, 5 bases. The CDR3 loop spans 14 amino acids. With 2 bases removed from V and 5 bases from J, the gap between germline ends came to 12 bases. Per germline, CDR1 LNHDA and CDR2 SQIVND (reference sequence). CDR3 nucleotides: TGTGCCAGTAGTATAACTTTCTCGGGGGAGACCCAGTACTTC. Its translation is CASSITFSGETQYF. The full variable domain, its missing parts supplied by reference TRBV19 and TRBJ2-5, is DGGITQSPKYLFRKEGQNVTLSCEQNLNHDAMYWYRQDPGQGLRLIYYSQIVNDFQKGDIAEGYSVSREKKESFPLTVTSAQKNPTAFYLCASSITFSGETQYFGPGTRLLVL.

The gene calls are TRBV5-1 and TRBJ1-1; TRBD1 agrees at 7 bases. This CDR3 has 16 amino acids. V lost 0 bases to trimming and J lost 0 bases; unmatched junction nucleotides: 5. Germline V gene data show CDR1 as SGHRS and CDR2 as YFSETQ. The CDR3 loop is CASSLAGTAMNTEAFF. CDR3 bases: TGCGCCAGCAGCTTGGCCGGGACAGCTATGAACACTGAAGCTTTCTTT.

This clone was observed a few times. The chain is built from TRBV29-1 and TRBJ2-7, with 11 nucleotides matching TRBD2. Looked up from germline, CDR1 is SQVTM and CDR2 is ANQGSEA. The CDR3 sequence is 14 residues long. Trimming cost V 4 bases and J 7 bases; bases outside gene matches: 9. The CDR3 coding sequence is TGCAGCGTTGCAGGGGAACTAGCGGGAGTGGAGCAGTACTTC. This codes for CSVAGELAGVEQYF.

Only a few counts were recorded for this clone. V usage is TRBV7-9 and J usage is TRBJ2-1, with TRBD2 as a possible D gene (6 bases). V lost 1 base to trimming and J lost 5 bases, with 12 bases between them. This CDR3 is 15 amino acids long. CDR1 and CDR2 (germline): SEHNR, FQNEAQ (reference sequence). CDR3 nucleotides: TGTGCCAGCAGCTTAGGGGCTAGCGACCACAATGAGCAGTTCTTC. This codes for CASSLGASDHNEQFF.

The chain employs TRBV11-2 and TRBJ2-3; 8 bases are shared with TRBD2. Germline V gene sequence: CDR1 SGHAT, CDR2 FQNNGV. CDR3 size: 14 residues. Losses at the gene ends were 5 bases for V and 1 base for J; bases not matched to a gene: 2. The CDR3 bases are TGTGCCAGCAGCCCGACTAGCGGCACAGATACGCAGTATTTT. This sequence encodes CASSPTSGTDTQYF.

The chain uses TRBV6-1 and TRBJ1-2; 7 nucleotides align to TRBD1. Germline V lookup: CDR1 MNHNS, CDR2 SASEGT. V dropped 5 bases and J dropped 2; count of bases not matched to a gene: 5. The CDR3 has 14 residues. CDR3 region: CASSSTGKNYGYTF. The DNA of the CDR3 is TGTGCCAGCAGTTCGACAGGGAAGAACTATGGCTACACCTTC.

The chain carries TRBV7-2 and TRBJ2-5; D uncertain. V was pared by 5 bases and J by 4 bases, with 11 bases between. From germline, CDR1 is SGHTA and CDR2 FQGNSA. CDR3 size: 13 residues. The CDR3 DNA follows: TGTGCCAGCAGCCTCCAACAGTTAGAGACCCAGTACTTC. Its protein is CASSLQQLETQYF.

V gene TRBV4-2 combines with J gene TRBJ1-1, with 9 bases fitting TRBD1. V lost 0 bases to trimming and J lost 7 bases; unmatched junction nucleotides: 6. This CDR3 contains 15 residues. Germline CDR1 LGHNA, CDR2 YNFKEQ. The CDR3 region is CASSQDPQGQGEAFF. In nucleotides, the CDR3 is TGTGCCAGCAGCCAAGATCCGCAGGGACAGGGTGAAGCTTTCTTT.

This rearrangement joins TRBV27 to TRBJ2-7; 13 bases are a match to TRBD2. CDR1 is MNHEY and CDR2 is SMNVEV in the germline V gene (reference sequence). The CDR3 extends over 19 amino acids. J gave up 4 bases and V 5 bases, and 17 bases lay outside the gene matches. The CDR3 loop is CASSLRYTELAGGTYEQYF. CDR3 nucleotide sequence: TGTGCCAGCAGTCTCCGTTATACGGAACTAGCGGGAGGGACGTACGAGCAGTACTTC.

This clone was picked up a small number of times. The rearrangement links TRBV7-9 to TRBJ1-1; the D gene is possibly TRBD1 (5 bases). With 0 bases removed from V and 8 bases from J, the gap between germline ends came to 13 bases. This CDR3 spans 14 amino acids. Germline assignment: CDR1 SEHNR and CDR2 FQNEAQ (reference sequence). In DNA, the CDR3 is TGTGCCAGCAGCTTAGCCGCCGACAGACCCGAAGCTTTCTTT. Its protein product is CASSLAADRPEAFF.

V and J are TRBV7-9 and TRBJ1-2; D is undetermined. Germline V gene sequence: CDR1 SEHNR, CDR2 FQNEAQ (reference sequence). V dropped 1 base and J dropped 4 bases, with 13 bases sitting between them. The CDR3 consists of 15 residues. CDR3 protein: CASSLGGSRRYGYTF. The CDR3 DNA reads as TGTGCCAGCAGCTTAGGAGGGAGCAGGCGCTATGGCTACACCTTC. Using reference TRBV7-9 and TRBJ1-2 for the parts outside the CDR3, the full variable domain is DTGVSQNPRHKITKRGQNVTFRCDPISEHNRLYWYRQTLGQGPEFLTYFQNEAQLEKSRLLSDRFSAERPKGSFSTLEIQRTEQGDSAMYLCASSLGGSRRYGYTFGSGTRLTVV.

This clone was detected only a few times. V and J are TRBV27 and TRBJ1-2; D is possibly TRBD1 (5 bases). V shed 0 bases and J shed 7 bases, with 15 bases lying between them. CDR3 length: 15 residues. Germline CDR1 and CDR2: MNHEY and SMNVEV (reference sequence). In DNA, the CDR3 is TGTGCCAGCAGTTTATCGAATCCGGCAAGGGGTGGCTACACCTTC. Translation gives CASSLSNPARGGYTF.

The rearrangement joins TRBV2 to TRBJ2-1; 7 positions match TRBD2. The germline V gene has CDR1 SNHLY and CDR2 FYNNEI. The length of the CDR3 is 13 residues. V trimming: 4 bases; J trimming: 5 bases; junction bases outside the gene matches: 2. In DNA form, the CDR3 reads TGTGCCAGCAGTGGGGACTACAACAATGAGCAGTTCTTC. Translating it yields CASSGDYNNEQFF.

CDR3 sequence (DNA): TGTGCCAGCAGTTCCCGTAGAGGAGCGACAGATACGCAGTATTTT. Protein: CASSSRRGATDTQYF. This chain uses TRBV6-5 with TRBJ2-3; no firm D call. The V end was cut by 4 bases, the J end by 3 bases, with 14 bases between. The germline V gene has CDR1 MNHEY and CDR2 SVGAGI. The CDR3 covers 15 residues.

This clone appeared a few times. This chain joins TRBV7-2 and TRBJ2-1, with TRBD2 matching 8 bases. Trimming took 5 bases from V and 13 from J; bases not matched to a gene: 10. The CDR3 is 13 residues long. The germline gives CDR1 SGHTA, CDR2 FQGNSA. CDR3 sequence (DNA): TGTGCCAGCAGCCCTCGGGGACTAGGGAACCAGTTCTTC. It yields the protein CASSPRGLGNQFF.